This record covers a single T cell receptor (beta chain). The sample holds many counts of this clone. No antigen is known for it. No qualities accompany the bases; no much larger clone lies one base away. Related bone marrow donors provided peripheral blood samples on the day of marrow donation. Mononuclear cells from peripheral blood and bone marrow were separated by Ficoll-Hypaque density centrifugation and then cryopreserved. These data come from a study of T cells after posttransplantation cyclophosphamide (dated by TCRdb to about 2016). With respect to the entire study: Using TRB sequencing, the study followed how the T cell repertoire reconstituted after myeloablative bone marrow transplantation in which posttransplantation cyclophosphamide served as GVHD prophylaxis. Samples from 30 to 45 PTCy-treated patients and fewer than 20 related bone marrow donors of those patients were subjected to antigen receptor sequencing. Blood from all 30 or so PTCy patients with 1-year posttransplant specimens was subjected to TRB sequencing. In 3 patients, up to roughly 3 additional blood samples taken between 2 and 5.2 years after transplant also underwent TRB sequencing, as did pretransplant blood from a handful of patients. TRA and TRB clonality were tightly correlated in 10 or so samples, so subsequent TCR analyses focused on TRB only. Public TRB sequences were checked against a database of over 3,000 sequences associated with responses to pathogens, tumor antigens, self-antigens and alloantigens. Broad study findings and their caveats: The TRB repertoires of T cells infiltrating skin or the GI tract showed only limited overlap with the TRB repertoires found in blood. Across the roughly 40 patients, TRB clonality was highly associated with recipient CMV seropositivity and CMV reactivation, and diversity with PTCy was similar to that in the CNI/methotrexate controls. Donor-recipient similarity was low at 1-2 months but increased during the first year, and donor CD8+ memory clones often dominated later blood repertoires.

TRB sequencing used genomic DNA with the immunoSEQ assay at survey resolution or the hsTCRB kit. The authors' pipeline ran thus. Initial read processing used immunoSEQ software, and repertoire analyses used the LymphoSeq R package. Clonality was computed as 1 minus normalized Shannon entropy; Gini coefficient was also calculated for each TRB dataset. Phenotypes of unsorted samples were inferred by mapping TRB sequences from sorted subsets of the recipient or donor onto unsorted samples of the same recipient. TCRdb retrieved this table from immuneACCESS and kept in-frame rearrangements only. Not all clones are present; in checked studies, unresolved V genes account for under half, and no reason is known for the remainder. From that table come the V and J calls and clone size; the DNA was used to work out D and trimming. For this sample, 35,000 to 45,000 clones appear and none is a singleton. The ten largest clonotypes hold approximately 2% of the sample.

The cysteine opens and the phenylalanine closes a CDR3 of 15 amino acids. Solely the CDR3 DNA is kept, with 45 bases framed from the first base. Between the V and J ends, shortened by 2 bases and 0 bases respectively, the junction contains 8 bases. Based on the germline V gene (reference sequence), the CDR1 and CDR2 sequences are SEHNR and FQNEAQ. The chain is made from TRBV7-9 and TRBJ1-3, with the D gene too uncertain to name. Sample: PBMCs. The clonotype was recovered from a man between 40 and 49 years old in good health, CMV-negative, and a related stem cell transplant donor. In nucleotide form, the sequence is TGTGCCAGCAGCTTACGTCTCCGCTCTGGAAACACCATATATTTT. Its translation is CASSLRLRSGNTIYF. The CDR3 plus the reference TRBV7-9 and TRBJ1-3 genes for the other parts give the full variable domain: DTGVSQNPRHKITKRGQNVTFRCDPISEHNRLYWYRQTLGQGPEFLTYFQNEAQLEKSRLLSDRFSAERPKGSFSTLEIQRTEQGDSAMYLCASSLRLRSGNTIYFGEGSWLTVV.